This T cell receptor (beta chain) comes out of a study of T cells in localized non-small cell lung cancer. The CDR3 is made up of 15 amino acids. Trimming took 5 bases from V and 4 from J; bases not matched to a gene: 11. Germline loops: CDR1 GTSNPN, CDR2 SVGIG (reference sequence). The table came from immunoSEQ multiplex PCR; TCRdb's copy has only in-frame clones and leaves some out. This table has fewer than 12,000 clones, approximately 50% appearing once. This clone was observed a handful of times. Sample: lymph node tissue, taken before any cancer treatment. V usage is TRBV30 and J usage is TRBJ2-3; 8 nucleotides line up with TRBD2. This TCR was sampled from a woman aged 35-75 years with stage II squamous cell lung carcinoma. The CDR3 here is CAWGGTSRLSDTQYF. The DNA for the CDR3 is TGTGCCTGGGGCGGGACTAGTCGATTGTCAGATACGCAGTATTTT.